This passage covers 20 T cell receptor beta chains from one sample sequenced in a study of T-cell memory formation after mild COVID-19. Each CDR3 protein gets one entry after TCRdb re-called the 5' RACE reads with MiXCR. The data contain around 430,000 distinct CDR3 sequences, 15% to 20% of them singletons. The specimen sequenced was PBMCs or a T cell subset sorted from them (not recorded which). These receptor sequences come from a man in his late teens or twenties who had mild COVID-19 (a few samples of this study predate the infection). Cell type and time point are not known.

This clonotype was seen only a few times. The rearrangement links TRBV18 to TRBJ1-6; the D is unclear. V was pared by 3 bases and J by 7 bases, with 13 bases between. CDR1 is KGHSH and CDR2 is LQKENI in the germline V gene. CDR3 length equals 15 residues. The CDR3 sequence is CASSPGLLGNSPLHF. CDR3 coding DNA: TGTGCCAGCTCACCTGGGCTCTTGGGGAATTCACCCCTCCACTTT.

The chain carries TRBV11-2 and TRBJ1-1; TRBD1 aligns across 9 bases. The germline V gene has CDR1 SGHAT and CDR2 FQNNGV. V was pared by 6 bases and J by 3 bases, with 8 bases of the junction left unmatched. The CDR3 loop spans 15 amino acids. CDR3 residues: CASRPGQGSDTEAFF. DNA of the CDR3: TGTGCCAGCAGACCCGGACAGGGGTCTGACACTGAAGCTTTCTTT.

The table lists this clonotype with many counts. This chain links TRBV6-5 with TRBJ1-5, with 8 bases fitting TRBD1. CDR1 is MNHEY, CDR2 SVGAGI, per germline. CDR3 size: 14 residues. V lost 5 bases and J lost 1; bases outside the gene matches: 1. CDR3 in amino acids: CASSRTGSNQPQHF. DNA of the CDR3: TGTGCCAGCAGTCGGACAGGGAGCAATCAGCCCCAGCATTTT.

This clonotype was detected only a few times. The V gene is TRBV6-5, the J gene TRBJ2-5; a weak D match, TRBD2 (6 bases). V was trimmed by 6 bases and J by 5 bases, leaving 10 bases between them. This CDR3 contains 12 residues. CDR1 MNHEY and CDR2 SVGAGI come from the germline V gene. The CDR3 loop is CASRTSSETQYF. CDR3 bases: TGTGCCAGCAGGACTAGTTCGGAGACCCAGTACTTC.

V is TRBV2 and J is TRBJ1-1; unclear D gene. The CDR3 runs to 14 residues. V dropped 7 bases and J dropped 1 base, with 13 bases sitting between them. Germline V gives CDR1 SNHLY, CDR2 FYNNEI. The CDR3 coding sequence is TGTGCCAGCAACCCGCTACTGACGAACACTGAAGCTTTCTTT. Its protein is CASNPLLTNTEAFF.

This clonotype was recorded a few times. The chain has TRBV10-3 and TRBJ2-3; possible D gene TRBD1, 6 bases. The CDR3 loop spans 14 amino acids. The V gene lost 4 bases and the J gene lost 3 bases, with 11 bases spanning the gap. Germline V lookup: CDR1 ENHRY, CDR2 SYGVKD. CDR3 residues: CAISGQGSTDTQYF. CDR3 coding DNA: TGTGCCATCAGTGGCCAGGGGAGTACAGATACGCAGTATTTT.

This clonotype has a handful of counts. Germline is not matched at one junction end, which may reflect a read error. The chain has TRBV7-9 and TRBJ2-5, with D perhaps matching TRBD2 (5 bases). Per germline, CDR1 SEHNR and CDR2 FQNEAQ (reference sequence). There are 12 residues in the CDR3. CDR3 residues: CASSLETKPPHF. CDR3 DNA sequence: TGTGCCAGCAGCTTGGAGACTAAACCTCCCCACTTC.

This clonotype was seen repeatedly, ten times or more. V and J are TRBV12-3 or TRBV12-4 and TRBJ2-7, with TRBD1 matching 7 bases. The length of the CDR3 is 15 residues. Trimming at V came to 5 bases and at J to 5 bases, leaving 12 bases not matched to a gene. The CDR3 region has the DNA TGTGCCAGCAGTCCTCGGGTCGGGACAGCCCACGAGCAGTACTTC. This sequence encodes CASSPRVGTAHEQYF.

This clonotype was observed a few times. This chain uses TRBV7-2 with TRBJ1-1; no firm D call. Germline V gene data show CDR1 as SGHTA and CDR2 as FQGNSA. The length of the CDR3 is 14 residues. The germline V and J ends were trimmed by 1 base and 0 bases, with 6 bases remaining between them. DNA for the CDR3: TGTGCCAGCAGCTTAGTGACGGTGAACACTGAAGCTTTCTTT. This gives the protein CASSLVTVNTEAFF.

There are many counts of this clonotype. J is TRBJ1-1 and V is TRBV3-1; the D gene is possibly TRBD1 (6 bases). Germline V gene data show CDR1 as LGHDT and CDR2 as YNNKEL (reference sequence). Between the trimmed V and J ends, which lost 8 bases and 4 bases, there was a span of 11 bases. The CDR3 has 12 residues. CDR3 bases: TGTGCCAGCTTGGGGGCAGGCACTGAAGCTTTCTTT. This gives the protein CASLGAGTEAFF.

CDR3 residues: CAWSVLLGYEQYF. The DNA of the CDR3 is TGTGCCTGGAGTGTGCTATTGGGATACGAGCAGTACTTC. The chain has TRBV30 and TRBJ2-7; no clear D. This CDR3 is 13 amino acids long. V gave up 0 bases and J gave up 4 bases, with 10 bases separating them. CDR1 GTSNPN and CDR2 SVGIG come from the germline V gene (reference sequence).

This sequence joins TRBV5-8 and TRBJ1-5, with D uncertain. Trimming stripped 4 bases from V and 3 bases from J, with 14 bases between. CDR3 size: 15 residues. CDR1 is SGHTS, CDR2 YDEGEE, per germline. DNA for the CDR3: TGTGCCAGCAGCGAGGGAAAGGTCTCCAATCAGCCCCAGCATTTT. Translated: CASSEGKVSNQPQHF.

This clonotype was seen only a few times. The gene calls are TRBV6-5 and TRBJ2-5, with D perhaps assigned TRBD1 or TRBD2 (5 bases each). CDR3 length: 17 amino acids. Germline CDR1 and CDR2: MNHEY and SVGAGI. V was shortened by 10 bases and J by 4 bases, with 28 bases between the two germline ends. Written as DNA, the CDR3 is TGTGCCACCTCCCCTCCCCCCGGCCTGGGGGTTTTAGAGACCCAGTACTTC. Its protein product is CATSPPPGLGVLETQYF.

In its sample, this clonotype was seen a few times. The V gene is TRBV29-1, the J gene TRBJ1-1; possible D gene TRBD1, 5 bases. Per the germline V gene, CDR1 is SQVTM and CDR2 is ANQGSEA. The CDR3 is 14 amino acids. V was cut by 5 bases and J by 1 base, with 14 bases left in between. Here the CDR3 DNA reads TGCAGCGTTCCGTCACAGGCCCGGAACACTGAAGCTTTCTTT. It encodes CSVPSQARNTEAFF.

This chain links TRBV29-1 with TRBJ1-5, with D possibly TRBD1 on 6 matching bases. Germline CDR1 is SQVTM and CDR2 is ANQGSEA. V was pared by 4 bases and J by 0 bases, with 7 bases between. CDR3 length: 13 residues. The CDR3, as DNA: TGCAGCGTTGGACAGGCTAGCAATCAGCCCCAGCATTTT. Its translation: CSVGQASNQPQHF. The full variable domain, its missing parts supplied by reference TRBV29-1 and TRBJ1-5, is SAVISQKPSRDICQRGTSLTIQCQVDSQVTMMFWYRQQPGQSLTLIATANQGSEATYESGFVIDKFPISRPNLTFSTLTVSNMSPEDSSIYLCSVGQASNQPQHFGDGTRLSIL.

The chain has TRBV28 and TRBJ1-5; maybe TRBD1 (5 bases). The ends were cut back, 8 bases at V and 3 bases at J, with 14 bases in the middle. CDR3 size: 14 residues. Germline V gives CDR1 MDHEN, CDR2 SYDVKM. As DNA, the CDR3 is TGTGCCAGCCTGTCAGGGAGAAACAATCAGCCCCAGCATTTT. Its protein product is CASLSGRNNQPQHF.

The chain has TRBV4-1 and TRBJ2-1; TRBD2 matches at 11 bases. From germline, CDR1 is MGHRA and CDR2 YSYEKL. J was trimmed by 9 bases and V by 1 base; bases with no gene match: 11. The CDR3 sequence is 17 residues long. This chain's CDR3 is CASSQVVSGLAVGEQFF. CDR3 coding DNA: TGCGCCAGCAGCCAAGTAGTATCGGGACTAGCGGTTGGTGAGCAGTTCTTC.

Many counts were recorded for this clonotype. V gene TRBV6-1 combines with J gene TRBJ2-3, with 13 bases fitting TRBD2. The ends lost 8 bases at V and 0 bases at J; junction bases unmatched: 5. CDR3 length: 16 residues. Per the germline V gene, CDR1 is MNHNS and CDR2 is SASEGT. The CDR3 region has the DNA TGTGCCAGCCGGACTAGCGGGGGACCAAGCACAGATACGCAGTATTTT. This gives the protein CASRTSGGPSTDTQYF.

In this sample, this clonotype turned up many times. This CDR3 is CASSTGPSGGYEQYF. CDR3 coding DNA: TGCGCCAGCAGCACTGGGCCTAGCGGGGGTTACGAGCAGTACTTC. This chain joins TRBV5-1 and TRBJ2-7; 10 bases map to TRBD2. The CDR3 consists of 15 residues. The ends lost 4 bases at V and 4 bases at J; junction bases unmatched: 8. Germline V gives CDR1 SGHRS, CDR2 YFSETQ.

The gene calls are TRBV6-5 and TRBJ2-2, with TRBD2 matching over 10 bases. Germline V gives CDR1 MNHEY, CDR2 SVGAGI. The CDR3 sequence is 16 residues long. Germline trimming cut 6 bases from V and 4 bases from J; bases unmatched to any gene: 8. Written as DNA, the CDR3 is TGTGCCAGCAGCCTTAGCGGGGGGTTACTCACCGGGGAGCTGTTTTTT. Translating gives CASSLSGGLLTGELFF.